What follows are 9 T cell receptor beta chains derived from one specimen sequenced in a study of cytomegalovirus exposure and HLA in healthy donors. With 60 Vbeta and 13 Jbeta primers, the PCR was carried out. Repertoires were generated with immunoSEQ multiplex PCR, while TCRdb's copy carries only in-frame clones and drops some. The table records more than 50,000 clones, 65% to 80% of them present only once. Specimen: PBMCs. The receptors originated from a female donor in good health and CMV-seronegative.

This chain's CDR3 is CASGPRTGSEQYF. DNA for the CDR3: TGTGCTAGTGGTCCGAGGACAGGAAGCGAGCAGTACTTC. The gene calls are TRBV12-5 and TRBJ2-7; 7 nucleotides align to TRBD1. Per germline, CDR1 LGHNT and CDR2 FRNRAP. The CDR3 has 13 amino acids. J lost 6 bases, V lost 5 bases, and 7 bases had no gene match.

V and J are TRBV30 and TRBJ1-5, with a tentative D call TRBD1 (5 bases). This CDR3 is built from 14 residues. The V end was cut by 0 bases, the J end by 2 bases, with 8 bases between. Germline V gene sequence: CDR1 GTSNPN, CDR2 SVGIG (reference sequence). The CDR3 region is CAWSVSGGNQPQHF. DNA for the CDR3: TGTGCCTGGAGTGTATCGGGGGGCAATCAGCCCCAGCATTTT. The variable domain in full, with the rest retrieved from reference TRBV30 and TRBJ1-5, is SQTIHQWPATLVQPVGSPLSLECTVEGTSNPNLYWYRQAAGRGLQLLFYSVGIGQISSEVPQNLSASRPQDRQFILSSKKLLLSDSGFYLCAWSVSGGNQPQHFGDGTRLSIL.

The chain couples TRBV19 to TRBJ1-2; maybe TRBD1 (5 bases). Germline V gene lookup returns CDR1 LNHDA and CDR2 SQIVND (reference sequence). This CDR3 has 15 residues. V lost 4 bases and J lost 7, with 19 bases in between. DNA of the CDR3: TGTGCCAGTAGTAGTGGTAGGGGAATGCCAGGTGGCTACACCTTC. It codes for CASSSGRGMPGGYTF.

The chain links TRBV5-4 to TRBJ2-1; D remains unclear. V lost 6 bases, J lost 5 bases, and 15 bases lay in between. The CDR3 consists of 14 residues. Looked up from germline, CDR1 is SGHNT and CDR2 is YYREEE (reference sequence). The CDR3 region has the DNA TGTGCCAGCAAACTTGGGCTACCTGACAATGAGCAGTTCTTC. Protein sequence: CASKLGLPDNEQFF.

The count of this clone is one. The chain recombines TRBV21-1 with TRBJ1-1. TRBV21-1 has pseudogene status. The CDR3 is 10 amino acids. The CDR3 DNA is TGTGCTAAATCTGGCGGTGAAGCTTTCTTT. Translated: CAKSGGEAFF.

The rearrangement uses TRBV19 and TRBJ2-1; 7 nucleotides line up with TRBD1. Germline V lookup: CDR1 LNHDA, CDR2 SQIVND (reference sequence). The CDR3 sequence is 15 residues long. The ends lost 10 bases at V and 0 bases at J; junction bases unmatched: 9. CDR3 DNA sequence: TGTGCCACCCGAAGGGACAGATCCTCCTACAATGAGCAGTTCTTC. Protein: CATRRDRSSYNEQFF.

V gene TRBV19 combines with J gene TRBJ1-5; D ambiguous. Looked up from germline, CDR1 is LNHDA and CDR2 is SQIVND (reference sequence). This CDR3 has 13 residues. V was cut by 6 bases and J by 4 bases, with 10 bases left in between. The CDR3 spells CASRGRLNQPQHF. DNA for the CDR3: TGTGCCAGTAGGGGCAGGCTGAATCAGCCCCAGCATTTT.

There are a few counts of this clone. The chain is built from TRBV7-2 and TRBJ2-7; 9 bases fit TRBD1. The CDR3 covers 14 residues. Germline CDR1 SGHTA, CDR2 FQGNSA. Unmatched junction bases numbered 3, after V lost 5 bases and J lost 1 base. The CDR3: CASSTGTGSYEQYF. Written as DNA, the CDR3 is TGTGCCAGCAGCACCGGGACAGGGTCCTACGAGCAGTACTTC. Variable domain in full (rest from reference TRBV7-2 and TRBJ2-7): GAGVSQSPSNKVTEKGKDVELRCDPISGHTALYWYRQSLGQGLEFLIYFQGNSAPDKSGLPSDRFSAERTGGSVSTLTIQRTQQEDSAVYLCASSTGTGSYEQYFGPGTRLTVT.

The table lists this clone with a few counts. This chain links TRBV28 with TRBJ2-7; weak D call: TRBD2 (5 bases). The CDR3 is 14 amino acids. The V end was cut by 1 base, the J end by 4 bases, with 11 bases between. Germline assignment: CDR1 MDHEN and CDR2 SYDVKM. CDR3 sequence: CASSLYWENYEQYF. In nucleotides, the CDR3 is TGTGCCAGCAGTTTATATTGGGAGAATTACGAGCAGTACTTC.